The present T cell receptor beta chain was sequenced within a study of cytomegalovirus exposure and HLA in healthy donors. V lost 0 bases and J lost 2; bases outside the gene matches: 6. The CDR3 runs to 17 residues. Germline assignment: CDR1 SGHTA and CDR2 FQGNSA. The primer mix had 60 Vbeta and 13 Jbeta primers. Repertoires were generated with immunoSEQ multiplex PCR, while TCRdb's copy carries only in-frame clones and drops some. The table records approximately 190,000 clones, 87% of them present only once. The sample taken for sequencing was PBMCs. The TCR sequence derives from a man aged 25 to 40 in good health and CMV-seronegative. The chain recombines TRBV7-2 with TRBJ2-3; 9 positions agree with TRBD2. CDR3 DNA: TGTGCCAGCAGCTTAGCGAGGCTAGCGGGGACCACAGATACGCAGTATTTT. Translation gives CASSLARLAGTTDTQYF.